Below are 30 T cell receptor beta chains sequenced from a single sample in a study of radiotherapy plus CTLA-4 blockade in lung cancer. Clones were sequenced by immunoSEQ multiplex PCR, and TCRdb holds only the in-frame ones, with some missing. The data contain more than 95,000 clones, just under 80% of them seen just once; the ten biggest clones take up 4% to 6%. Here the sequenced sample was peripheral blood, taken from a patient treated with radiotherapy plus ipilimumab. Source of these receptors: a human donor with non-small cell lung cancer who had a partial response to radiotherapy plus ipilimumab.

The chain joins TRBV18 to TRBJ1-1, with D possibly being TRBD1 (6 bases). This CDR3 has 14 residues. Between the trimmed V and J ends, which lost 6 bases and 0 bases, there was a span of 11 bases. Germline CDR1 is KGHSH and CDR2 is LQKENI. In DNA form, the CDR3 reads TGTGCCAGCTCCCCCCCAGGGGTGAACACTGAAGCTTTCTTT. This gives the protein CASSPPGVNTEAFF.

J is TRBJ1-5 and V is TRBV4-1; 8 bases agree with TRBD1. Germline-derived CDR1 and CDR2 are MGHRA and YSYEKL. The CDR3 extends over 16 amino acids. The V segment lost 0 bases and the J segment 3 bases; nucleotides outside the gene matches: 4. CDR3: CASSQDGTGLNQPQHF. As DNA, the CDR3 is TGCGCCAGCAGCCAAGATGGGACAGGCCTCAATCAGCCCCAGCATTTT.

Details on this clone: Germline and junction disagree at one end, which may indicate a read error. The chain carries TRBV7-7 and TRBJ2-5, with a weak D call TRBD2 (6 bases). The CDR3 is 15 residues long. Germline values: CDR1 SSHAT, CDR2 FNYEAQ (reference sequence). CDR3 loop: CASSSLRGVGETQYF. Here the CDR3 DNA reads TGTGCTAGCAGCTCCTTGCGGGGAGTTGGAGAGACCCAGTACTTC.

The chain is built from TRBV30 and TRBJ1-4; TRBD1 is a possible D gene (6 bases). This CDR3 has 14 amino acids. V was clipped by 2 bases and J by 4 bases, with 11 bases between them. Germline V gene data show CDR1 as GTSNPN and CDR2 as SVGIG (reference sequence). The CDR3 DNA is TGTGCCTGGAGTCCAGACAGGATTAATGAAAAACTGTTTTTT. It codes for CAWSPDRINEKLFF. Variable domain in full (rest from reference TRBV30 and TRBJ1-4): SQTIHQWPATLVQPVGSPLSLECTVEGTSNPNLYWYRQAAGRGLQLLFYSVGIGQISSEVPQNLSASRPQDRQFILSSKKLLLSDSGFYLCAWSPDRINEKLFFGSGTQLSVL.

The chain combines TRBV28 with TRBJ1-1, with 7 bases matching TRBD1. The germline V gene encodes CDR1 MDHEN and CDR2 SYDVKM. With V trimmed by 3 bases and J by 4 bases, 14 bases remained unmatched. This CDR3 region has 17 residues. The CDR3 loop reads CASSFRGQIPGGTEAFF. The CDR3 DNA follows: TGTGCCAGCAGTTTCCGCGGCCAAATACCAGGGGGCACTGAAGCTTTCTTT.

In its sample, this clone was seen a few times. The chain recombines TRBV5-1 with TRBJ1-3; D remains unclear. The germline V and J ends were trimmed by 4 bases and 3 bases, with 8 bases remaining between them. This CDR3 region has 13 residues. Germline CDR1 reads SGHRS; CDR2 reads YFSETQ. CDR3 nucleotides: TGCGCCAGCAGCGTCTACAGTGGAAACACCATATATTTT. Translation gives CASSVYSGNTIYF. Full variable domain (missing parts from reference TRBV5-1 and TRBJ1-3): KAGVTQTPRYLIKTRGQQVTLSCSPISGHRSVSWYQQTPGQGLQFLFEYFSETQRNKGNFPGRFSGRQFSNSRSEMNVSTLELGDSALYLCASSVYSGNTIYFGEGSWLTVV.

This clone was detected only a few times. The J gene is TRBJ2-7, the V gene TRBV21-1; the tabulated D call, TRBD2, remains unverified against the DNA. TRBV21-1 is noted as a pseudogene. CDR3 length equals 11 residues. Written as DNA, the CDR3 is TGTGCCAACCGAGGGTTCGACGAGCAGTACGTC. It encodes CANRGFDEQYV.

The table lists this clone with a few counts. This chain uses TRBV19 with TRBJ1-5; D unclear. V gave up 6 bases and J gave up 9 bases, with 12 bases separating them. From germline, CDR1 is LNHDA and CDR2 SQIVND (reference sequence). The CDR3 contains 12 residues. The CDR3 bases are TGTGCCAGTAGCTCCGTCCCAGGGCCCCAGCATTTT. It translates to CASSSVPGPQHF.

The chain combines TRBV28 with TRBJ1-1; the D is unclear. Germline CDR1 and CDR2: MDHEN and SYDVKM. Trimming stripped 2 bases from V and 6 bases from J, with 16 bases between. This CDR3 region has 15 residues. CDR3 residues: CASSLKQTRYAEAFF. The CDR3 nucleotides read TGTGCCAGCAGTTTAAAACAGACAAGATACGCTGAAGCTTTCTTT.

This clone was counted only a few times. This chain connects TRBV27 to TRBJ1-6; TRBD1 might be the D (6 bases). V was clipped by 6 bases and J by 6 bases, with 30 bases between them. This CDR3 comprises 20 residues. The germline CDR1 and CDR2 sequences are MNHEY and SMNVEV (reference sequence). CDR3 DNA: TGTGCCAGCAGAAAGATACAGGGCCGGTCGCAGAGGAATCCTAATTCACCCCTCCACTTT. Amino acids: CASRKIQGRSQRNPNSPLHF.

This rearrangement joins TRBV6-5 to TRBJ2-7; 10 positions match TRBD2. The germline gives CDR1 MNHEY, CDR2 SVGAGI. This CDR3 region has 15 residues. V lost 4 bases, J lost 4 bases, and 7 bases stayed unmatched. The CDR3: CASSFSGLAEYEQYF. The CDR3 region has the DNA TGTGCCAGCAGTTTCTCAGGACTAGCGGAGTACGAGCAGTACTTC.

The chain uses TRBV6-1 and TRBJ2-1; a possible D gene is TRBD2 (6 bases). The CDR3 has 12 amino acids. Trimming cost V 8 bases and J 8 bases, with 13 bases left between them. Germline CDR1 MNHNS, CDR2 SASEGT. DNA for the CDR3: TGTGCCAGCTTGGCCGGAGGGGATGAGCAGTTCTTC. Its translation is CASLAGGDEQFF.

The V call is TRBV5-3, the J call TRBJ2-3; D is unresolved. TRBV5-3 is noted as an ORF with a role that remains uncertain. Trimming removed 4 bases from V and 3 bases from J, with 12 bases in between. The CDR3 length is 14 residues. The CDR3 protein is CARSSLVPTDTQYF. The CDR3 DNA is TGTGCCAGAAGCAGCCTAGTCCCGACAGATACGCAGTATTTT.

The V gene is TRBV6-1, the J gene TRBJ1-2, with TRBD1 identical over 10 bases. Germline CDR1 and CDR2: MNHNS and SASEGT. The CDR3 is 14 amino acids. V trimming: 4 bases; J trimming: 4 bases; junction bases outside the gene matches: 3. The CDR3 DNA is TGTGCCAGCAGTGTGGGACAGGGGTTCTATGGCTACACCTTC. Translated: CASSVGQGFYGYTF.

J is TRBJ1-3 and V is TRBV9; weak D call: TRBD1 (5 bases). Germline CDR1 is SGDLS and CDR2 is YYNGEE. The CDR3 contains 19 residues. Trimming left V 3 bases short and J 0 bases short, with 22 bases between. CDR3 loop: CASSGGRGAQGLSGNTIYF. CDR3 DNA sequence: TGTGCCAGCAGCGGGGGGAGGGGAGCGCAGGGTCTCTCTGGAAACACCATATATTTT.

The gene calls are TRBV4-1 and TRBJ2-3, with D maybe TRBD2 (6 bases). The length of the CDR3 is 16 residues. The germline V and J ends were trimmed by 3 bases and 2 bases, with 15 bases remaining between them. The germline V gene encodes CDR1 MGHRA and CDR2 YSYEKL. This chain's CDR3 is CASSHRRGTYTDTQYF. The CDR3 DNA follows: TGCGCCAGCAGCCATAGACGGGGGACCTACACAGATACGCAGTATTTT.

The chain has TRBV6-1 and TRBJ2-7; 10 positions agree with TRBD2. This CDR3 has 14 amino acids. CDR1 is MNHNS and CDR2 is SASEGT in the germline V gene. With 5 bases clipped from V and 6 bases from J, the junction kept 7 bases outside the gene matches. CDR3 nucleotides: TGTGCCAGCAGTTATAGGGCTAGCGGGAGCGAGCAGTACTTC. Protein: CASSYRASGSEQYF.

This rearrangement joins TRBV7-8 to TRBJ2-2; D uncertain. V was trimmed by 5 bases and J by 0 bases, leaving 7 bases between them. This CDR3 spans 14 amino acids. CDR1 is SGHVS and CDR2 is FQNEAQ in the germline V gene. The DNA for the CDR3 is TGTGCCAGCAGCCCCCGGGCGAACACCGGGGAGCTGTTTTTT. Its translation is CASSPRANTGELFF.

The chain uses TRBV28 and TRBJ2-5; 8 nucleotides align to TRBD1. Germline V lookup: CDR1 MDHEN, CDR2 SYDVKM. The V segment lost 3 bases and the J segment 5 bases; nucleotides outside the gene matches: 8. The CDR3 sequence is 15 residues long. The CDR3 sequence is CASSFPTGASETQYF. For the CDR3, the DNA is TGTGCCAGCAGTTTCCCGACAGGGGCCAGCGAGACCCAGTACTTC.

V usage is TRBV11-2 and J usage is TRBJ2-2; 8 positions agree with TRBD2. This CDR3 has 15 residues. The J segment lost 7 bases and the V segment lost 5 bases, leaving 9 bases of the junction unmatched. Germline assignment: CDR1 SGHAT and CDR2 FQNNGV. The DNA for the CDR3 is TGTGCCAGCAGCCCCGGACTAGCTCGAGGCGGGGAGCTGTTTTTT. Encoded protein: CASSPGLARGGELFF.

V is TRBV9 and J is TRBJ1-5, with no clear D. This CDR3 comprises 13 residues. V lost 4 bases and J lost 5, with 10 bases in between. Germline-derived CDR1 and CDR2 are SGDLS and YYNGEE. Written as DNA, the CDR3 is TGTGCCAGCAGCCCTCGACAAGATCAGCCCCAGCATTTT. It yields the protein CASSPRQDQPQHF.

This chain connects TRBV18 to TRBJ2-1; perhaps TRBD1 as D (5 bases). V was clipped by 4 bases and J by 5 bases, with 9 bases between them. Germline CDR1 KGHSH, CDR2 LQKENI. This CDR3 is 13 amino acids long. This CDR3 reads CASSRTQNNEQFF. The CDR3, as DNA: TGTGCCAGCTCACGGACACAAAACAATGAGCAGTTCTTC.

The chain recombines TRBV6-6 with TRBJ1-1; 9 nucleotides line up with TRBD1. The V and J ends lost 0 bases and 6 bases, in that order; junction bases with no gene match: 8. CDR1 and CDR2 from the germline V gene are MNHNY and SVGAGI (reference sequence). The CDR3 extends over 16 amino acids. CDR3 nucleotide sequence: TGTGCCAGCAGTTACTCTACAGGGGGCACCAACTCTGAAGCTTTCTTT. As protein: CASSYSTGGTNSEAFF.

The gene calls are TRBV20-1 and TRBJ1-3; no definite D call. V was cut by 0 bases and J by 12 bases, with 9 bases left in between. This CDR3 is built from 11 residues. Germline V lookup: CDR1 DFQATT, CDR2 SNEGSKA (reference sequence). CDR3 sequence reads: CSAREGGHIYF. The CDR3 DNA reads TGCAGTGCTAGAGAGGGCGGGCACATATATTTT.

The gene calls are TRBV5-1 and TRBJ2-1; 9 bases are shared with TRBD1. The CDR3 is made up of 15 amino acids. The germline V gene has CDR1 SGHRS and CDR2 YFSETQ. The trim removed 5 bases at V and 7 bases at J, leaving 10 bases unmatched. The CDR3 protein is CASRPGTGKKNEQFF. The CDR3 DNA reads TGCGCCAGCAGACCCGGGACAGGGAAGAAAAATGAGCAGTTCTTC.

The chain carries TRBV30 and TRBJ2-7, with a possible D match to TRBD1 (5 bases). Germline loops: CDR1 GTSNPN, CDR2 SVGIG (reference sequence). The CDR3 has 13 residues. V lost 4 bases, J lost 6 bases, and 16 bases lay in between. The CDR3 spells CAWTRGGPVEQYF. The CDR3 nucleotides read TGTGCCTGGACTAGGGGCGGTCCAGTCGAGCAGTACTTC.

This chain links TRBV5-6 with TRBJ1-2, with D possibly being TRBD1 (5 bases). With 4 bases removed from V and 3 bases from J, the gap between germline ends came to 16 bases. The CDR3 totals 15 residues. Germline-derived CDR1 and CDR2 are SGHDT and YYEEEE. CDR3 DNA: TGTGCCAGCAGCGGGGGGGGTTATGTGGACTATGGCTACACCTTC. The encoded protein is CASSGGGYVDYGYTF.

The V gene is TRBV28, the J gene TRBJ1-2; 7 bases line up with TRBD1. V lost 6 bases and J lost 3; bases outside the gene matches: 10. Germline CDR1 MDHEN, CDR2 SYDVKM. CDR3 length: 15 residues. The CDR3 here is CASRAVGQSDYGYTF. The DNA for the CDR3 is TGTGCCAGCAGAGCCGTGGGACAGAGTGACTATGGCTACACCTTC.

This clone was seen many times. The rearrangement uses TRBV6-1 and TRBJ1-1, with TRBD1 as a possible D gene (6 bases). The CDR3 is 11 amino acids. Trimming removed 10 bases from V and 4 bases from J, with 10 bases in between. Germline CDR1 MNHNS, CDR2 SASEGT. The CDR3 region is CAMKTGTEAFF. CDR3 DNA sequence: TGTGCCATGAAGACAGGCACTGAAGCTTTCTTT.

This clone was observed a handful of times. This sample includes further DNA sequences coding for the same CDR3. This chain connects TRBV6-6 to TRBJ1-5; D remains unclear. V gave up 6 bases and J gave up 3 bases, with 18 bases separating them. The CDR3 spans 16 residues. Germline V gives CDR1 MNHNY, CDR2 SVGAGI (reference sequence). CDR3 residues: CASRPDRGLDNQPQHF. DNA for the CDR3: TGTGCCAGCAGACCCGATAGAGGGCTGGACAATCAGCCCCAGCATTTT.